Listed here are 20 T cell receptor beta chains from one sample, sequenced in a study of blood T cell repertoires in COVID-19. Measured with immunoSEQ multiplex PCR; TCRdb has only the in-frame clones, and not every one. The sample consists of 150,000 to 180,000 clones, about 85% of them appearing once. The source material was peripheral blood. Source of these receptors: a man aged 60 to 75 with COVID-19, enrolled during active disease.

V is TRBV27 and J is TRBJ2-5, with D tentatively TRBD2 (5 bases). Trimming took 7 bases from V and 4 from J, leaving 19 bases between them. The germline V gene has CDR1 MNHEY and CDR2 SMNVEV (reference sequence). The CDR3 consists of 15 residues. CDR3 nucleotide sequence: TGTGCCAGCAAGACCCAACGGGGTAATAGAGAGACCCAGTACTTC. Translated, it gives CASKTQRGNRETQYF.

This clone occurred once. The chain joins TRBV7-8 to TRBJ2-2, with TRBD2 matching 7 bases. The trim removed 1 base at V and 7 bases at J, leaving 6 bases unmatched. The CDR3 spans 15 residues. Germline assignment: CDR1 SGHVS and CDR2 FQNEAQ. CDR3 region: CASSLGLRGNGELFF. CDR3 nucleotide sequence: TGTGCCAGCAGCTTAGGTCTGCGGGGGAACGGGGAGCTGTTTTTT. Full variable domain (missing parts from reference TRBV7-8 and TRBJ2-2): GAGVSQSPRYKVAKRGQDVALRCDPISGHVSLFWYQQALGQGPEFLTYFQNEAQLDKSGLPSDRFFAERPEGSVSTLKIQRTQQEDSAVYLCASSLGLRGNGELFFGEGSRLTVL.

The chain links TRBV7-6 to TRBJ2-7; tentative D call: TRBD2 (5 bases). CDR3 length: 14 residues. Trimming pared 5 bases from V and 2 bases from J, leaving 13 bases between. Germline V gene lookup returns CDR1 SGHVS and CDR2 FNYEAQ. CDR3 DNA: TGTGCCAGCAGCCCGAGGGTGTCGACCTACGAGCAGTACTTC. Protein product: CASSPRVSTYEQYF.

This clone has just one count. V and J are TRBV27 and TRBJ1-4; 7 nucleotides match TRBD1. The CDR3 has 15 amino acids. Germline assignment: CDR1 MNHEY and CDR2 SMNVEV (reference sequence). Unmatched junction bases numbered 3, after V lost 2 bases and J lost 3 bases. Here the CDR3 reads CASSLTGAPNEKLFF. The CDR3 DNA reads TGTGCCAGCAGTTTAACAGGGGCGCCTAATGAAAAACTGTTTTTT.

This rearrangement joins TRBV3-1 (or the pseudogene TRBV3-2) to TRBJ1-3; D possibly corresponds to TRBD1 (5 bases). The V and J ends lost 1 base and 1 base respectively, with 11 bases between them. The CDR3 loop spans 16 amino acids. CDR1 LGHDT and CDR2 YNNKEL come from the germline V gene (reference sequence). As DNA, the CDR3 is TGTGCCAGCAGCCAAGTGCTGGGGGGGTCTGGAAACACCATATATTTT. It specifies CASSQVLGGSGNTIYF.

The rearrangement links TRBV7-3 to TRBJ2-3; D possibly corresponds to TRBD2 (6 bases). Trimming left V 1 base short and J 6 bases short, with 11 bases between. This CDR3 comprises 14 residues. Germline CDR1 SGHTA, CDR2 FQGTGA. Here the CDR3 DNA reads TGTGCCAGCAGCTTAAGCCTAAGCGGGGATACGCAGTATTTT. As protein: CASSLSLSGDTQYF.

This clone was seen only a few times. This chain connects TRBV9 to TRBJ1-4, with D possibly matching TRBD1 (6 bases). The CDR3 extends over 13 amino acids. Trimming took off 3 bases at V and 8 bases at J, with 11 bases between the two ends. CDR1 is SGDLS and CDR2 is YYNGEE in the germline V gene. CDR3 in DNA: TGTGCCAGCAGCGGGGGACATATGGAAAAACTGTTTTTT. Its translation: CASSGGHMEKLFF.

CDR3 DNA sequence: TGTGCCAGCAGCTTAGCCCCCGACAGGGACTATGGCTACACCTTC. Encoded protein: CASSLAPDRDYGYTF. The V and J genes are TRBV7-9 and TRBJ1-2; the match to TRBD1 covers 7 bases. V lost 0 bases, J lost 3 bases, and 4 bases stayed unmatched. CDR3 length equals 15 residues. The germline V gene has CDR1 SEHNR and CDR2 FQNEAQ (reference sequence).

This sequence joins TRBV5-1 and TRBJ1-4; D remains unclear. The CDR3 loop spans 14 amino acids. Trimming took 0 bases from V and 6 from J, leaving 9 bases between them. Germline V gene data show CDR1 as SGHRS and CDR2 as YFSETQ. The CDR3, as DNA: TGCGCCAGCAGCTTGGATTTACGGGATGAAAAACTGTTTTTT. Residues: CASSLDLRDEKLFF.

This clone was counted once. The chain employs TRBV5-1 and TRBJ2-7; 10 bases line up with TRBD1. After removal of 1 base from V and 3 bases from J, the junction contained 10 bases not matched to a gene. This CDR3 contains 17 residues. CDR1 SGHRS and CDR2 YFSETQ come from the germline V gene. CDR3 DNA sequence: TGCGCCAGCAGCTTGACCACCCGGACAGGGGGAGGCTACGAGCAGTACTTC. Translation gives CASSLTTRTGGGYEQYF. Full variable domain (remainder filled in from reference TRBV5-1 and TRBJ2-7): KAGVTQTPRYLIKTRGQQVTLSCSPISGHRSVSWYQQTPGQGLQFLFEYFSETQRNKGNFPGRFSGRQFSNSRSEMNVSTLELGDSALYLCASSLTTRTGGGYEQYFGPGTRLTVT.

The chain is built from TRBV10-3 and TRBJ1-2, with TRBD1 identical over 8 bases. V gave up 6 bases and J gave up 4 bases; unmatched junction bases: 4. Germline-derived CDR1 and CDR2 are ENHRY and SYGVKD. The CDR3 length is 13 residues. The CDR3 DNA sequence: TGTGCCATCAGACCCACAGGGGGCTATGGCTACACCTTC. Translating it yields CAIRPTGGYGYTF.

The rearrangement joins TRBV5-8 to TRBJ2-2; 7 bases agree with TRBD2. The CDR3 runs to 14 residues. Germline lookup yields CDR1 SGHTS and CDR2 YDEGEE. J was trimmed by 5 bases and V by 0 bases; bases with no gene match: 1. The CDR3 sequence: CASSLAGGTGELFF. CDR3 sequence (DNA): TGTGCCAGCAGCTTGGCCGGGGGGACCGGGGAGCTGTTTTTT.

J is TRBJ1-4 and V is TRBV5-4, with a possible D match to TRBD1 (5 bases). With 4 bases removed from V and 3 bases from J, the gap between germline ends came to 25 bases. Per the germline V gene, CDR1 is SGHNT and CDR2 is YYREEE (reference sequence). The CDR3 spans 19 residues. The CDR3 sequence: CASSRSGAGGWISNEKLFF. The DNA of the CDR3 is TGTGCCAGCAGCCGTAGTGGGGCAGGAGGGTGGATTTCTAATGAAAAACTGTTTTTT.

The chain couples TRBV4-3 to TRBJ2-2; TRBD1 is a possible D gene (5 bases). Trimming removed 6 bases from V and 7 bases from J, with 15 bases in between. The germline CDR1 and CDR2 sequences are LGHNA and YSLEER. This CDR3 is 14 amino acids long. CDR3 nucleotide sequence: TGCGCCAGCAGGGACACCCGAGAAAGCGGGGAGCTGTTTTTT. This codes for CASRDTRESGELFF.

The chain has TRBV23-1 and TRBJ1-5, with D unresolved. TRBV23-1 is an open reading frame, and its role is uncertain. Trimming stripped 0 bases from V and 6 bases from J, with 12 bases between. The CDR3 runs to 15 residues. The CDR3 nucleotides read TGCGCCAGCAGTCAATCAGGCAGGAAGGTTCAGCCCCAGCATTTT. It translates to CASSQSGRKVQPQHF.

V is TRBV19 and J is TRBJ1-3; D ambiguous. Germline V gives CDR1 LNHDA, CDR2 SQIVND (reference sequence). V shed 4 bases and J shed 7 bases, with 8 bases lying between them. This CDR3 is built from 12 residues. The CDR3 here is CASSTPRNTIYF. CDR3 sequence (DNA): TGTGCCAGTAGTACCCCGCGGAACACCATATATTTT.

The V gene is TRBV28, the J gene TRBJ1-5; 7 nucleotides line up with TRBD1. The CDR3 loop spans 15 amino acids. Germline assignment: CDR1 MDHEN and CDR2 SYDVKM. With V trimmed by 3 bases and J by 3 bases, 5 bases remained unmatched. CDR3 bases: TGTGCCAGCAGTTTGCAACAGGGGCCCAATCAGCCCCAGCATTTT. This gives the protein CASSLQQGPNQPQHF.

The chain has TRBV29-1 and TRBJ2-1; the D is unclear. V lost 7 bases and J 8 bases, leaving 18 bases between the germline ends. Germline CDR1 SQVTM, CDR2 ANQGSEA. The length of the CDR3 is 13 residues. CDR3 in amino acids: CSGRPTTVDEQFF. CDR3 sequence (DNA): TGCAGCGGCCGTCCCACTACGGTGGATGAGCAGTTCTTC.

This chain connects TRBV6-1 to TRBJ2-7, with 9 positions matching TRBD1. The CDR3 length is 15 residues. V dropped 0 bases and J dropped 4; count of bases not matched to a gene: 4. Germline CDR1 is MNHNS and CDR2 is SASEGT. CDR3 sequence (DNA): TGTGCCAGCAGTGAAGCTGGACAGGGGCGTTACGAGCAGTACTTC. This encodes CASSEAGQGRYEQYF.

This clone appeared a single time. The chain is built from TRBV29-1 and TRBJ2-1; TRBD1 aligns across 9 bases. Germline loops: CDR1 SQVTM, CDR2 ANQGSEA. V shed 4 bases, J shed 7 bases, and the junction held 5 bases outside the gene matches. The CDR3 is made up of 13 amino acids. CDR3 sequence (DNA): TGCAGCGTTGCCGGGACAGGGTTGAATGAGCAGTTCTTC. Translation: CSVAGTGLNEQFF.